The 32 T cell receptor beta chains below were found in one sample sequenced in a study of blood T cells in healthy people across ages. A second PCR, run for roughly 7 to 11 cycles, used a sample-barcoded 5' primer plus a J-beta primer mix. TCRdb reprocessed the 5' RACE reads via MiXCR and lists one record per CDR3 protein. The profile shows some 850,000 distinct CDR3 sequences, roughly 25% of them singletons. The same specimen was also included in a second study, on T cells of mothers and their children.

Source material: blood. These receptors all stem from a boy aged 5-17 years in good health.

The chain has TRBV5-1 and TRBJ1-3; D might be TRBD1 (5 bases). The germline V and J ends were trimmed by 7 bases and 4 bases, with 18 bases remaining between them. This CDR3 contains 15 residues. Germline-derived CDR1 and CDR2 are SGHRS and YFSETQ. In nucleotides, the CDR3 is TGCGCCAGCTCCCCGGGTGGGGGAGTCGGAAACACCATATATTTT. Translating gives CASSPGGGVGNTIYF.

The gene calls are TRBV20-1 and TRBJ2-3; D might be TRBD1 or TRBD2, each matching 5 bases. Germline V gene lookup returns CDR1 DFQATT and CDR2 SNEGSKA (reference sequence). The CDR3 runs to 14 residues. V lost 6 bases to trimming and J lost 4 bases, with 17 bases between them. This CDR3 is CSAMRGSSPDTQYF. DNA of the CDR3: TGCAGTGCCATGAGGGGATCTTCCCCAGATACGCAGTATTTT.

V is TRBV6-6 and J is TRBJ1-4; D not resolved. V dropped 5 bases and J dropped 13 bases, with 11 bases sitting between them. The CDR3 is made up of 11 amino acids. Germline lookup yields CDR1 MNHNY and CDR2 SVGAGI (reference sequence). CDR3: CASSGKATLFF. CDR3 DNA sequence: TGTGCCAGCAGTGGGAAAGCCACACTGTTTTTT.

This clonotype showed up just a few times. The rearrangement uses TRBV12-3 or TRBV12-4 and TRBJ2-5; D may correspond to TRBD1 or TRBD2 (6 bases each). Trimming took off 6 bases at V and 2 bases at J, with 19 bases between the two ends. The CDR3 is 16 residues long. In DNA, the CDR3 is TGTGCCAGCAGCGACCTAGGGGGGACCGCGCAAGAGACCCAGTACTTC. Translation gives CASSDLGGTAQETQYF.

The V gene is TRBV7-9, the J gene TRBJ1-6; tentatively, D is TRBD1 (5 bases). The CDR3 is made up of 15 amino acids. Trimming took off 5 bases at V and 8 bases at J, with 16 bases between the two ends. Germline V CDR1 and CDR2: SEHNR, FQNEAQ (reference sequence). CDR3 nucleotide sequence: TGTGCCAGCAGCCTTCCTGGGACTTCGGATTCACCCCTCCACTTT. It yields the protein CASSLPGTSDSPLHF.

The rearrangement uses TRBV18 and TRBJ2-7; a weak D match, TRBD2 (6 bases). The CDR3 has 14 amino acids. Germline lookup yields CDR1 KGHSH and CDR2 LQKENI. The V gene lost 5 bases and the J gene lost 5 bases, with 16 bases spanning the gap. The CDR3 bases are TGTGCCAGCTCATCTGGGGGGTTTATCGACGAGCAGTACTTC. It codes for CASSSGGFIDEQYF.

This clonotype was seen repeatedly, ten times or more. One end of the junction does not line up with germline, which may come from a read error. This chain uses TRBV7-7 with TRBJ2-3, with D perhaps TRBD1 or TRBD2 (5 bases each). Germline V lookup: CDR1 SSHAT, CDR2 FNYEAQ (reference sequence). The CDR3 consists of 13 residues. In DNA form, the CDR3 reads TGTGCTAGCAGCCCCGGGGCGACAGATACGCAGTATTTT. Translated: CASSPGATDTQYF.

The chain is built from TRBV2 and TRBJ1-5, with D hard to call. This CDR3 has 12 amino acids. Deletions cut 4 bases from V and 13 bases from J, with 14 bases between. Germline CDR1 reads SNHLY; CDR2 reads FYNNEI. The CDR3: CASSVTKVSQHF. The CDR3 coding sequence is TGTGCCAGCAGTGTAACGAAGGTTTCGCAGCATTTT. The full variable domain, rest sourced from reference TRBV2 and TRBJ1-5, is EPEVTQTPSHQVTQMGQEVILRCVPISNHLYFYWYRQILGQKVEFLVSFYNNEISEKSEIFDDQFSVERPDGSNFTLKIRSTKLEDSAMYFCASSVTKVSQHFGDGTRLSIL.

The J gene is TRBJ2-1, the V gene TRBV12-3 or TRBV12-4, with unresolved D. This CDR3 is 15 amino acids long. Trimming cost V 4 bases and J 1 base, with 11 bases left between them. The CDR3 bases are TGTGCCAGCAGTTCCCCGTGGCAGTCCTACAATGAGCAGTTCTTC. The encoded protein is CASSSPWQSYNEQFF.

This clonotype was seen a handful of times. The CDR3 sequence: CSVDNRVTDKNIQYF. The CDR3 DNA reads TGCAGCGTCGACAACAGGGTTACAGACAAAAACATTCAGTACTTC. The chain combines TRBV29-1 with TRBJ2-4; possibly TRBD1 for D (6 bases). CDR1 is SQVTM and CDR2 is ANQGSEA in the germline V gene. CDR3 length: 15 residues. Trimming took off 6 bases at V and 3 bases at J, with 18 bases between the two ends.

This rearrangement joins TRBV5-1 to TRBJ1-2; possible D gene TRBD1, 5 bases. Trimming shortened V by 3 bases and J by 2 bases, and 14 bases separated the two germline ends. CDR1 and CDR2 from the germline V gene are SGHRS and YFSETQ. The CDR3 contains 15 residues. Here the CDR3 DNA reads TGCGCCAGCAGCTGGTCGACGGAGGGGAACTATGGCTACACCTTC. Translated, it gives CASSWSTEGNYGYTF.

The gene calls are TRBV3-1 and TRBJ1-4, with TRBD1 matching 7 bases. Per the germline V gene, CDR1 is LGHDT and CDR2 is YNNKEL (reference sequence). V dropped 4 bases and J dropped 8; count of bases not matched to a gene: 7. The CDR3 length is 14 residues. CDR3 bases: TGTGCCAGCAGCCCGGAGGGGGCGCGGGAAAAACTGTTTTTT. Translating gives CASSPEGAREKLFF.

The chain joins TRBV7-2 to TRBJ2-1; possibly TRBD1 for D (6 bases). CDR1 is SGHTA and CDR2 is FQGNSA in the germline V gene. The CDR3 contains 16 residues. Between the trimmed V and J ends, which lost 1 base and 9 bases, there was a span of 19 bases. The CDR3 sequence is CASSLDPRGRIGEQFF. In DNA, the CDR3 is TGTGCCAGCAGCTTAGATCCCAGGGGTCGTATAGGTGAGCAGTTCTTC.

The gene calls are TRBV10-3 and TRBJ2-1; 8 bases agree with TRBD2. The V segment lost 7 bases and the J segment 8 bases; nucleotides outside the gene matches: 7. Germline V gene lookup returns CDR1 ENHRY and CDR2 SYGVKD. The CDR3 contains 13 residues. CDR3 nucleotide sequence: TGTGCCATCAAAGGCAGCGGGGGAGATGAGCAGTTCTTC. Protein sequence: CAIKGSGGDEQFF.

This clonotype was observed a handful of times. The germline gene is not matched at one end of the junction; a read error may be the cause. The chain carries TRBV7-2 and TRBJ2-3; D gene ambiguous. Per the germline V gene, CDR1 is SGHTA and CDR2 is FQGNSA. This CDR3 is 16 amino acids long. The CDR3 loop is CASSLGGGLLKETQYF. The CDR3 nucleotides are TGTGCCAGCAGCTTAGGGGGTGGGCTCCTTAAAGAGACCCAGTACTTT.

In its sample, this clonotype was seen a few times. This chain uses TRBV28 with TRBJ2-3; D may be TRBD2 (7 bases). V was cut by 3 bases and J by 5 bases, with 15 bases left in between. The germline gives CDR1 MDHEN, CDR2 SYDVKM. The CDR3 spans 15 residues. Written as DNA, the CDR3 is TGTGCCAGCAGTTTTGGGGGGGGGCATCGAGATACGCAGTATTTT. Protein sequence: CASSFGGGHRDTQYF.

There are a few counts of this clonotype. The V and J genes are TRBV12-3 or TRBV12-4 and TRBJ2-7, with D maybe TRBD2 (6 bases). The CDR3 is 15 amino acids. Trimming pared 8 bases from V and 7 bases from J, leaving 24 bases between. CDR3 nucleotide sequence: TGTGCCAGCTCCCCGGAGGGGCCCACACCCTTTGAGCAGTACTTC. Amino acid sequence: CASSPEGPTPFEQYF.

J is TRBJ2-5 and V is TRBV5-1, with D perhaps matching TRBD1 (5 bases). The germline CDR1 and CDR2 sequences are SGHRS and YFSETQ. Trimming took 1 base from V and 1 from J, leaving 11 bases between them. This CDR3 has 15 residues. The CDR3 DNA reads TGCGCCAGCAGCTTGCTGACAGAACTCCAAGAGACCCAGTACTTC. Protein product: CASSLLTELQETQYF.

This clonotype was observed a few times. The chain is built from TRBV12-3 or TRBV12-4 and TRBJ2-5; 14 bases map to TRBD2. The J call is doubtful: the DNA matches TRBJ2-7 better. CDR3 length equals 16 residues. The CDR3 DNA sequence: TGTGCCAGCAGTCCGACTAGCGGGGGGGGATACCACGAGCAGTACTTC. This encodes CASSPTSGGGYHEQYF.

The V gene is TRBV3-1, the J gene TRBJ1-1; TRBD1 is a possible D gene (5 bases). The CDR3 is 13 amino acids. CDR1 LGHDT and CDR2 YNNKEL come from the germline V gene (reference sequence). The ends were cut back, 0 bases at V and 10 bases at J, with 12 bases in the middle. In DNA form, the CDR3 reads TGTGCCAGCAGCCAAGATTGGGGGAACAGAGCTTTCTTT. It translates to CASSQDWGNRAFF.

The rearrangement joins TRBV28 to TRBJ1-3; D remains ambiguous. The length of the CDR3 is 13 residues. Trimming pared 7 bases from V and 0 bases from J, leaving 7 bases between. Germline V gene lookup returns CDR1 MDHEN and CDR2 SYDVKM. The DNA for the CDR3 is TGTGCCAGCATCACAGCCTCTGGAAACACCATATATTTT. Translation: CASITASGNTIYF.

This clonotype was seen more than once but under ten times. The V and J genes are TRBV5-1 and TRBJ2-5, with 7 positions matching TRBD2. The CDR3 loop spans 16 amino acids. CDR1 and CDR2 from the germline V gene are SGHRS and YFSETQ. J was trimmed by 0 bases and V by 4 bases; bases with no gene match: 9. CDR3 bases: TGCGCCAGCAGCCCGATGGGAGGGATTTACCAAGAGACCCAGTACTTC. Translated: CASSPMGGIYQETQYF.

This clonotype turned up a few times. The rearrangement links TRBV5-6 to TRBJ1-5; D perhaps matches TRBD1 (6 bases). There are 16 residues in the CDR3. Germline V gene sequence: CDR1 SGHDT, CDR2 YYEEEE. V lost 5 bases to trimming and J lost 2 bases, with 17 bases between them. CDR3 sequence: CASRTPGVVGNQPQHF. The CDR3 DNA follows: TGTGCCAGCAGGACCCCAGGGGTAGTGGGCAATCAGCCCCAGCATTTT.

The rearrangement uses TRBV12-3 or TRBV12-4 and TRBJ1-2; D not resolved. The CDR3 sequence is 14 residues long. The V end lost 6 bases, the J end lost 2 bases, and 13 bases lay between the germline ends. Here the CDR3 reads CASRPPDRNYGYTF. CDR3 sequence (DNA): TGTGCCAGCAGACCTCCGGACCGAAACTATGGCTACACCTTC.

The chain recombines TRBV2 with TRBJ1-1, with TRBD1 identical over 8 bases. Germline assignment: CDR1 SNHLY and CDR2 FYNNEI. The CDR3 has 13 amino acids. V gave up 3 bases and J gave up 4 bases; unmatched junction bases: 1. The CDR3 is CASSEDRVTEAFF. The CDR3 region has the DNA TGTGCCAGCAGTGAGGACAGGGTCACTGAAGCTTTCTTT.

This sequence joins TRBV7-9 and TRBJ1-2; weak D call: TRBD1 (6 bases). Trimming left V 1 base short and J 6 bases short, with 12 bases between. The CDR3 has 14 residues. Per germline, CDR1 SEHNR and CDR2 FQNEAQ (reference sequence). CDR3 in DNA: TGTGCCAGCAGCTTAGATGGGGGGCTGGATGGCTACACCTTC. This encodes CASSLDGGLDGYTF.

This clonotype has more than one count but fewer than ten. This chain joins TRBV20-1 and TRBJ2-1, with D maybe TRBD2 (6 bases). Germline CDR1 is DFQATT and CDR2 is SNEGSKA (reference sequence). The V and J ends lost 6 bases and 6 bases respectively, with 21 bases between them. CDR3 size: 15 residues. Written as DNA, the CDR3 is TGCAGTGCCTGTTCAGTCCTGCTAGCGTCCAATGAGCAGTTCTTC. It encodes CSACSVLLASNEQFF.

This clonotype has a count of ten or more. This chain connects TRBV2 to TRBJ2-1; 10 bases are shared with TRBD1. Germline CDR1 is SNHLY and CDR2 is FYNNEI. This CDR3 comprises 15 residues. J lost 2 bases, V lost 3 bases, and 1 base had no gene match. The CDR3 coding sequence is TGTGCCAGCAGTGAGGGACAGGGGCCCTACAATGAGCAGTTCTTC. This encodes CASSEGQGPYNEQFF.

A few counts support this clonotype. This chain connects TRBV20-1 to TRBJ1-4, with a possible D match to TRBD1 (5 bases). CDR3 length equals 14 residues. CDR1 and CDR2 from the germline V gene are DFQATT and SNEGSKA (reference sequence). V lost 0 bases to trimming and J lost 12 bases, with 17 bases between them. The CDR3 here is CSARDSAGGTELFF. For the CDR3, the DNA is TGCAGTGCTAGAGATTCCGCGGGGGGGACCGAACTGTTTTTT.

In its sample, this clonotype was seen a few times. The genes are TRBV3-1 and TRBJ1-2; D unresolved. V dropped 0 bases and J dropped 8 bases, with 7 bases sitting between them. CDR1 is LGHDT, CDR2 YNNKEL, per germline (reference sequence). This CDR3 is 12 amino acids long. CDR3 DNA sequence: TGTGCCAGCAGCCAAGACCAGGTCGGCTACACCTTC. Protein: CASSQDQVGYTF.

The chain couples TRBV4-1 to TRBJ2-7, with D possibly matching TRBD2 (5 bases). This CDR3 spans 18 amino acids. From germline, CDR1 is MGHRA and CDR2 YSYEKL. The V and J ends lost 0 bases and 0 bases respectively, with 18 bases between them. CDR3: CASSQDRPRTATSYEQYF. CDR3 DNA: TGCGCCAGCAGCCAAGATCGGCCTAGGACTGCCACCTCCTACGAGCAGTACTTC.

Regarding this clonotype: A single base separates this from a much larger clone, so it may be a read error. The chain carries TRBV21-1 and TRBJ2-6; whether TRBD1, the table's D call, matches the DNA was not checked. TRBV21-1 is a listed pseudogene. This CDR3 is built from 17 residues. The CDR3 DNA follows: TGTGCCAGCAGCAAATACGACGGACACTCTGGGGCCAACGTCCTGACTTTC. Translation gives CASSKYDGHSGANVLTF.